The present T cell receptor beta chain was sequenced within a study of blood T cell repertoires in COVID-19. Whole-study context: There were acute and convalescent COVID-19 samples, and they came from the United States, Italy and Spain. PBMCs, B-cell-depleted T cells, or T cells were the source of the cDNA or gDNA that made up the material.

Authors' methods: Estimates of nucleated cell counts were drawn from the amplification of reference gene primers. Sequencing used immunoSEQ multiplex PCR; TCRdb keeps in-frame clones, though not all of them. The D gene and trimming were derived from the DNA, and the V and J assignments and clone size from that table. The sample lists roughly 50,000 clones; about 85% were seen once. CDR3 length: 14 residues. Unmatched junction bases numbered 5, after V lost 5 bases and J lost 3 bases. Germline V gene lookup returns CDR1 MDHEN and CDR2 SYDVKM. Specimen: peripheral blood. The TCR originated in a human donor in a cohort sampled during active COVID-19. The chain combines TRBV28 with TRBJ1-1; 8 bases fit TRBD1. CDR3 bases: TGTGCCAGCAGTGGACAGGGTGGTGACACTGAAGCTTTCTTT. Its translation: CASSGQGGDTEAFF.